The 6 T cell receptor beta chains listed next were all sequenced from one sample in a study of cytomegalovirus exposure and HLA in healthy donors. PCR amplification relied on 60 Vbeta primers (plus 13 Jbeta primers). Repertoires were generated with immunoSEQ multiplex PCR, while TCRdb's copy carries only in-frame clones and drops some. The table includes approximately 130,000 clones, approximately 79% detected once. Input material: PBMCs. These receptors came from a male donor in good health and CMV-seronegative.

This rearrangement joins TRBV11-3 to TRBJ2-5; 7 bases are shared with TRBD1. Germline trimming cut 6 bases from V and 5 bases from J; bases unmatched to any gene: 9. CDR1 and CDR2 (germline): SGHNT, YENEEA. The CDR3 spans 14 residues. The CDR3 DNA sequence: TGTGCCAGCAGGACCGGGACAGCCGAGGAGACCCAGTACTTC. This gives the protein CASRTGTAEETQYF.

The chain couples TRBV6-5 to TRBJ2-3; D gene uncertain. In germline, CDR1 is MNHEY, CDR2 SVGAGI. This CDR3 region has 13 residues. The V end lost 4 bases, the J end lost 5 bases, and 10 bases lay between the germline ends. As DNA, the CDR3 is TGTGCCAGCAGTTTTACGCCGGTAGATACGCAGTATTTT. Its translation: CASSFTPVDTQYF.

CDR3 bases: TGTGCCAGCAGACGACAGGGGGCACAAGAGACCCAGTACTTC. The encoded protein is CASRRQGAQETQYF. V and J are TRBV27 and TRBJ2-5; TRBD1 aligns across 10 bases. The J segment lost 2 bases and the V segment lost 6 bases, leaving 3 bases of the junction unmatched. Germline values: CDR1 MNHEY, CDR2 SMNVEV (reference sequence). This CDR3 region has 14 residues.

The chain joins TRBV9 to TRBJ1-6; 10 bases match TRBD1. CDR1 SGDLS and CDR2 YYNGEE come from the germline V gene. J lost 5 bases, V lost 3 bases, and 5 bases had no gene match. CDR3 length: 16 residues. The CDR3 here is CASSAGTGAHNSPLHF. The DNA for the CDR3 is TGTGCCAGCAGCGCCGGGACAGGGGCCCATAATTCACCCCTCCACTTT.

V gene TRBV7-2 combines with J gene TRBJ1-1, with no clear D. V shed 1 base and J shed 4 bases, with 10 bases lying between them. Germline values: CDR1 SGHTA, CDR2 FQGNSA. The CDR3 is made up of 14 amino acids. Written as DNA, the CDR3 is TGTGCCAGCAGCTTAGATGGAGAAGGCACTGAAGCTTTCTTT. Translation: CASSLDGEGTEAFF.

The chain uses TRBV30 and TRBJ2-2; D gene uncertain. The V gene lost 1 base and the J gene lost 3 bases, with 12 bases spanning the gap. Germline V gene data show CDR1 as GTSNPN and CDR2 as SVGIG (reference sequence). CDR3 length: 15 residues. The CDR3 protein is CAWSASEWYTGELFF. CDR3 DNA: TGTGCCTGGAGTGCCTCGGAGTGGTACACCGGGGAGCTGTTTTTT. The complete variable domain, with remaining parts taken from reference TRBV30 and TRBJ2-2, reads SQTIHQWPATLVQPVGSPLSLECTVEGTSNPNLYWYRQAAGRGLQLLFYSVGIGQISSEVPQNLSASRPQDRQFILSSKKLLLSDSGFYLCAWSASEWYTGELFFGEGSRLTVL.